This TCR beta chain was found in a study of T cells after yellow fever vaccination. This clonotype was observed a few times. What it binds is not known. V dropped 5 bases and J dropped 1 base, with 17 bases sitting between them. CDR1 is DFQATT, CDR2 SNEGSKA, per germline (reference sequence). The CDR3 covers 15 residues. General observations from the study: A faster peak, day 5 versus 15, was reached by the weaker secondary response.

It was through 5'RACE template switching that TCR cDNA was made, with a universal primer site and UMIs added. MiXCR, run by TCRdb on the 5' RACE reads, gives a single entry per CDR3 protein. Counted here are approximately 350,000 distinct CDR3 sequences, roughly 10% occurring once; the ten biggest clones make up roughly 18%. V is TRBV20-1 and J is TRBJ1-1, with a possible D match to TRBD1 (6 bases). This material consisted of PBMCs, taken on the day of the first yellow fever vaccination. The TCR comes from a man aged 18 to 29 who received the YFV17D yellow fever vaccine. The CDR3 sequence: CSAWSSGHPNTEAFF. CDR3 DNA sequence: TGCAGTGCTTGGTCCTCGGGACACCCGAACACTGAAGCTTTCTTT.